Listed here are 12 T cell receptor beta chains from one sample, sequenced in a study of early T cells in non-severe SARS-CoV-2 infection. A single record per CDR3 protein comes from TCRdb applying MiXCR to the 5' RACE reads. The table has approximately 110,000 distinct CDR3 sequences, around 14% seen once; the top ten hold just over 20%. Sequences were obtained from whole blood. These receptors all come from an adult who was a healthcare worker with PCR-confirmed SARS-CoV-2 infection or an uninfected control (not recorded which).

This clonotype was recorded a few times. V and J are TRBV11-2 and TRBJ2-7; 7 bases are a match to TRBD1. The length of the CDR3 is 12 residues. Germline CDR1 SGHAT, CDR2 FQNNGV. The ends lost 6 bases at V and 5 bases at J; junction bases unmatched: 4. The DNA for the CDR3 is TGTGCCAGCAGGGCAGGGGGAAACGAGCAGTACTTC. Translation: CASRAGGNEQYF.

This clonotype was seen repeatedly, ten times or more. Here the CDR3 reads CATSGARSTDTQYF. CDR3 bases: TGTGCCACCAGTGGGGCCCGAAGCACAGATACGCAGTATTTT. This chain connects TRBV24-1 to TRBJ2-3; D unresolved. Trimming removed 5 bases from V and 0 bases from J, with 8 bases in between. Germline V gives CDR1 KGHDR, CDR2 SFDVKD. The CDR3 consists of 14 residues.

In its sample, this clonotype was seen many times. The chain links TRBV12-3 or TRBV12-4 to TRBJ2-3; D ambiguous. The V end was cut by 1 base, the J end by 2 bases, with 7 bases between. CDR3 length equals 14 residues. DNA of the CDR3: TGTGCCAGCAGTTTAGATGGGTTCACAGATACGCAGTATTTT. This sequence encodes CASSLDGFTDTQYF.

The V gene is TRBV12-3 or TRBV12-4, the J gene TRBJ2-3; D may be TRBD2 (5 bases). The CDR3 has 12 residues. V lost 3 bases and J lost 5, with 6 bases in between. The CDR3 sequence is CASSFRGDTQYF. CDR3 nucleotide sequence: TGTGCCAGCAGTTTCCGGGGAGATACGCAGTATTTT.

This clonotype has a handful of counts. The CDR3, as DNA: TGCAGTGCAACCACTAACAAGGACCCAGGCTACACCTTC. Translation gives CSATTNKDPGYTF. The gene calls are TRBV20-1 and TRBJ1-2; D gene ambiguous. The V end lost 6 bases, the J end lost 8 bases, and 19 bases lay between the germline ends. In germline, CDR1 is DFQATT, CDR2 SNEGSKA (reference sequence). There are 13 residues in the CDR3.

The CDR3 coding sequence is TGCGCCAGCAGCTTGGAAAGCGGGGTCTACAATGAGCAGTTCTTC. Translating gives CASSLESGVYNEQFF. V is TRBV5-1 and J is TRBJ2-1; 7 nucleotides line up with TRBD2. Germline lookup yields CDR1 SGHRS and CDR2 YFSETQ. V gave up 0 bases and J gave up 3 bases; unmatched junction bases: 3. There are 15 residues in the CDR3.

This clonotype was picked up many times. This chain links TRBV14 with TRBJ2-3; maybe TRBD2 (5 bases). Germline V CDR1 and CDR2: SGHDN, FVKESK. V lost 3 bases and J 6 bases, leaving 22 bases between the germline ends. The CDR3 runs to 17 residues. The CDR3 spells CASSQMEGLGVGDTQYF. The CDR3 region has the DNA TGTGCCAGCAGCCAGATGGAAGGACTTGGTGTAGGGGATACGCAGTATTTT.

This chain joins TRBV7-3 and TRBJ1-1; TRBD1 matches at 7 bases. The germline gives CDR1 SGHTA, CDR2 FQGTGA. J was trimmed by 8 bases and V by 1 base; bases with no gene match: 4. The CDR3 consists of 13 residues. The CDR3, as DNA: TGTGCCAGCAGCTTAAGTGGGGACAGCGAAGCTTTCTTT. Its protein product is CASSLSGDSEAFF. Drawing the rest from reference TRBV7-3 and TRBJ1-1, the complete variable domain is GAGVSQTPSNKVTEKGKYVELRCDPISGHTALYWYRQSLGQGPEFLIYFQGTGAADDSGLPNDRFFAVRPEGSVSTLKIQRTERGDSAVYLCASSLSGDSEAFFGQGTRLTVV.

The chain carries TRBV7-8 and TRBJ1-3; D not resolved. From germline, CDR1 is SGHVS and CDR2 FQNEAQ. The V and J ends lost 5 bases and 0 bases respectively, with 11 bases between them. The CDR3 extends over 15 amino acids. CDR3 sequence reads: CASSRNSLSGNTIYF. The CDR3 coding sequence is TGTGCCAGCAGCAGAAATTCCCTCTCTGGAAACACCATATATTTT. Supplemented by reference TRBV7-8 and TRBJ1-3, the full variable domain reads GAGVSQSPRYKVAKRGQDVALRCDPISGHVSLFWYQQALGQGPEFLTYFQNEAQLDKSGLPSDRFFAERPEGSVSTLKIQRTQQEDSAVYLCASSRNSLSGNTIYFGEGSWLTVV.

V and J are TRBV7-9 and TRBJ2-7, with D possibly being TRBD1 or TRBD2 (5 bases each). The V gene's germline CDR1 is SEHNR and CDR2 FQNEAQ (reference sequence). V was pared by 7 bases and J by 5 bases, with 12 bases between. This CDR3 is built from 12 residues. This CDR3 reads CASTWGSNEQYF. The DNA for the CDR3 is TGTGCCAGCACCTGGGGGTCCAACGAGCAGTACTTC.

This clonotype came up a few times. The chain carries TRBV19 and TRBJ1-2, with 7 bases lining up with TRBD1. V lost 4 bases and J lost 5; bases outside the gene matches: 1. Germline V lookup: CDR1 LNHDA, CDR2 SQIVND (reference sequence). This CDR3 is 12 amino acids long. The CDR3: CASSKQGYGYTF. The CDR3 bases are TGTGCCAGTAGTAAACAGGGGTATGGCTACACCTTC. Full variable domain (outside the CDR3, taken from reference TRBV19 and TRBJ1-2): DGGITQSPKYLFRKEGQNVTLSCEQNLNHDAMYWYRQDPGQGLRLIYYSQIVNDFQKGDIAEGYSVSREKKESFPLTVTSAQKNPTAFYLCASSKQGYGYTFGSGTRLTVV.

The chain employs TRBV5-1 and TRBJ2-1, with 7 bases identical to TRBD1. Germline trimming cut 1 base from V and 8 bases from J; bases unmatched to any gene: 0. The CDR3 covers 12 residues. In germline, CDR1 is SGHRS, CDR2 YFSETQ. The CDR3 sequence: CASSLTGDEQFF. CDR3 nucleotide sequence: TGCGCCAGCAGCTTGACAGGGGATGAGCAGTTCTTC.